This TCR beta chain emerged from a study of shared clonotypes between healthy human individuals. Naive CD8 cells were CD45RO-negative, positively selected for CCR7, excluding terminally differentiated effector memory CD45RA+ cells. Profiling relied on immunoSEQ multiplex PCR, and the TCRdb table lists in-frame clones only, not all of them. The sample gives about 2 million clones, 85% to 95% of which show up once; 0.95% to 1.5% is in the top ten. Points from the study as a whole: Specimens sampled were limited to blood, with tissue repertoires likely differing.

V lost 4 bases to trimming and J lost 1 base, with 13 bases between them. CDR3 size: 15 residues. Germline CDR1 PRHDT, CDR2 FYEKMQ (reference sequence). In regard to this clone: Its specificity is unknown.

Sequencing was carried out using naive CD8+ T cells sorted from blood. The chain has TRBV13 and TRBJ2-5; D is possibly TRBD2 (6 bases). This TCR came from a young man in good health. CDR3 amino acids: CASSSSGRSQETQYF. CDR3 bases: TGTGCCAGCAGCTCTTCAGGGAGGAGCCAAGAGACCCAGTACTTC.